This T cell receptor beta chain was documented in a study of lymphopenia after photon versus proton radiotherapy. Study-level results: Better survival with proton therapy was suggested as possible, not demonstrated. Proton therapy kept repertoires fairly stable, unlike photons, which gained effector/memory cells. After lymphocyte nadir, photon-treated repertoires showed oligoclonal expansion, especially CD8+ Temra.

The V segment lost 4 bases and the J segment 8 bases; nucleotides outside the gene matches: 8. The germline V gene encodes CDR1 SGHVS and CDR2 FNYEAQ. The CDR3 sequence is 13 residues long. Data came from immunoSEQ multiplex PCR; TCRdb stores just in-frame clones and leaves some out. The sample holds about 39,000 clones, roughly nine tenths seen once. This clone appeared a single time. The antigen is unknown. The V gene is TRBV7-6, the J gene TRBJ2-7, with 7 bases aligning to TRBD1. This clonotype originated in a man in his 60s with cholangiocarcinoma. This specimen was peripheral blood, taken from a patient treated with photon-based radiotherapy. The DNA for the CDR3 is TGTGCCAGCAGCTCCCGTCGACAGGGTCAGCAGTACTTC. Amino acid sequence: CASSSRRQGQQYF.